Presented here are 19 T cell receptor beta chains from one specimen sequenced in a study of T cells after yellow fever vaccination (dated by TCRdb to about 2019). What the treatment or condition label conveys for this sample: live attenuated yellow fever vaccine strain. To prepare the library, 5' RACE was applied. TCRdb lists the instrument as Illumina HiSeq 2500. TCRdb reworked the public reads: Q25 trimming with fastp, MiXCR clone assembly, productive beta chains retained. Rows matching on CDR3 protein sequence are summarized as one entry with the most common DNA and genes. The sample contains almost 30,000 distinct CDR3 sequences, 6.3% of them found a single time. The top ten hold approximately 25% of the sample. Specimen: PBMCs, either bulk or a sorted T-cell subset (CD4+, CD8+, memory, or dextramer-sorted; not recorded which), collected on the day of the yellow fever booster vaccination. These receptors originate from a man under 40 who received the YFV17D yellow fever vaccine.

This clonotype occurred many times. The CDR3 DNA follows: TGTGCCAGCAGTACTGACACCCACACCGGGGAGCTGTTTTTT. Encoded protein: CASSTDTHTGELFF. This chain joins TRBV12-3 or TRBV12-4 and TRBJ2-2, with unresolved D. This CDR3 comprises 14 residues. V lost 5 bases and J lost 3, with 10 bases in between.

The rearrangement joins TRBV5-1 to TRBJ1-6, with D unclear. Per germline, CDR1 SGHRS and CDR2 YFSETQ. The CDR3 consists of 13 residues. V was cut by 0 bases and J by 8 bases, with 6 bases left in between. CDR3 region: CASSLGGDSPLHF. In nucleotides, the CDR3 is TGCGCCAGCAGCTTGGGGGGAGATTCACCCCTCCACTTT. The full variable domain, in which reference TRBV5-1 and TRBJ1-6 provide the parts outside the CDR3, is KAGVTQTPRYLIKTRGQQVTLSCSPISGHRSVSWYQQTPGQGLQFLFEYFSETQRNKGNFPGRFSGRQFSNSRSEMNVSTLELGDSALYLCASSLGGDSPLHFGNGTRLTVT.

This clonotype came up a few times. The J gene is TRBJ2-1, the V gene TRBV12-3 or TRBV12-4, with 12 bases that match TRBD2. After removal of 7 bases from V and 2 bases from J, the junction contained 9 bases not matched to a gene. The CDR3 consists of 17 residues. This chain's CDR3 is CASIKTSGSVTYNEQFF. CDR3 nucleotides: TGTGCCAGCATCAAGACTAGCGGGAGTGTAACCTACAATGAGCAGTTCTTC.

This clonotype was seen a few times. The chain combines TRBV2 with TRBJ2-1; no reliable D call. CDR1 is SNHLY, CDR2 FYNNEI, per germline. V lost 3 bases, J lost 0 bases, and 6 bases lay in between. The CDR3 has 14 amino acids. CDR3 region: CASSDSSSYNEQFF. DNA of the CDR3: TGTGCCAGCAGTGACAGTAGCTCCTACAATGAGCAGTTCTTC.

Sample share makes this clonotype medium-sized. V is TRBV7-7 and J is TRBJ2-7; D uncertain. V was pared by 3 bases and J by 2 bases, with 14 bases between. Germline CDR1 reads SSHAT; CDR2 reads FNYEAQ (reference sequence). This CDR3 is built from 15 residues. The CDR3 sequence is CASSFQEGGAYEQYF. The CDR3, as DNA: TGTGCCAGCAGCTTTCAGGAAGGCGGCGCCTACGAGCAGTACTTC.

This clonotype turned up a few times. The rearrangement joins TRBV20-1 to TRBJ1-1, with TRBD1 matching 8 bases. The germline CDR1 and CDR2 sequences are DFQATT and SNEGSKA (reference sequence). V lost 0 bases and J lost 1; bases outside the gene matches: 7. This CDR3 is built from 16 residues. CDR3 amino acids: CSARDPGRGQNTEAFF. In DNA form, the CDR3 reads TGCAGTGCTAGAGATCCGGGCAGGGGGCAGAACACTGAAGCTTTCTTT.

This clonotype was recorded at least ten times. The rearrangement uses TRBV20-1 and TRBJ2-1; D is undetermined. Germline values: CDR1 DFQATT, CDR2 SNEGSKA (reference sequence). V dropped 3 bases and J dropped 13 bases, with 10 bases sitting between them. This CDR3 is 10 amino acids long. The CDR3 DNA is TGCAGTGCTAGGGCCCCCATACAGTTCTTC. This codes for CSARAPIQFF.

The sample holds many counts of this clonotype. The chain carries TRBV3-1 and TRBJ2-4; no clear D. The CDR3 length is 13 residues. V lost 6 bases and J lost 7, with 13 bases in between. Germline assignment: CDR1 LGHDT and CDR2 YNNKEL (reference sequence). The CDR3 sequence: CASSSDPRNIQYF. The CDR3 DNA sequence: TGTGCCAGCAGTTCGGACCCGAGGAACATTCAGTACTTC.

Ten or more counts support this clonotype. The rearrangement uses TRBV7-2 and TRBJ1-5; D gene ambiguous. Germline V gene data show CDR1 as SGHTA and CDR2 as FQGNSA. Trimming cost V 5 bases and J 4 bases, with 15 bases left between them. CDR3 size: 15 residues. Here the CDR3 reads CASSPQAAGNQPQHF. Here the CDR3 DNA reads TGTGCCAGCAGCCCCCAGGCAGCCGGGAATCAGCCCCAGCATTTT.

This clonotype was counted at least ten times. V is TRBV5-1 and J is TRBJ2-1; possibly TRBD2 for D (6 bases). Trimming took 1 base from V and 7 from J, leaving 12 bases between them. The germline gives CDR1 SGHRS, CDR2 YFSETQ. This CDR3 contains 14 residues. This CDR3 reads CASSLMRGENEQFF. CDR3 bases: TGCGCCAGCAGCTTGATGCGGGGAGAAAATGAGCAGTTCTTC.

This clonotype was seen many times. This rearrangement joins TRBV7-2 to TRBJ2-5; 11 bases align to TRBD2. CDR1 and CDR2 from the germline V gene are SGHTA and FQGNSA. CDR3 length: 15 residues. V lost 7 bases and J lost 5; bases outside the gene matches: 9. In DNA, the CDR3 is TGTGCCAGCACCCCGGGGTTAGCGGGAGGGGAGACCCAGTACTTC. Translated: CASTPGLAGGETQYF.

This clonotype occurred many times. This rearrangement joins TRBV12-3 or TRBV12-4 to TRBJ2-7, with unresolved D. V lost 5 bases and J 5 bases, leaving 13 bases between the germline ends. The CDR3 consists of 13 residues. CDR3 protein: CASSPSLIHEQYF. In nucleotides, the CDR3 is TGTGCCAGCAGTCCATCCTTGATACACGAGCAGTACTTC.

This clonotype occurred a few times. V and J are TRBV7-6 and TRBJ2-5; no clear D gene. Between the trimmed V and J ends, which lost 3 bases and 6 bases, there was a span of 11 bases. Looked up from germline, CDR1 is SGHVS and CDR2 is FNYEAQ. This CDR3 contains 13 residues. CDR3 protein: CASSLGTWQTQYF. CDR3 bases: TGTGCCAGCAGCTTGGGTACCTGGCAGACCCAGTACTTC.

In regard to this clonotype: An end of the junction differs from the germline gene, which may be a read error. The gene calls are TRBV3-1 and TRBJ2-5; TRBD1 matches 8 bases. Looked up from germline, CDR1 is LGHDT and CDR2 is YNNKEL (reference sequence). The CDR3 totals 20 residues. The CDR3 bases are TGTGCCAGCTGCCAAGATTTGCGGGGACGGTACAGGGGGTCCCGGGAGACCCAGTACTTC. Protein product: CASCQDLRGRYRGSRETQYF.

In its sample, this clonotype was seen many times. CDR3 bases: TGTGCCAGCAGCGACAGGGGACCCAACACTGAAGCTTTCTTT. As protein: CASSDRGPNTEAFF. The chain joins TRBV3-1 to TRBJ1-1; TRBD1 agrees at 8 bases. V was clipped by 5 bases and J by 2 bases; unmatched bases: 4. This CDR3 region has 14 residues. Per the germline V gene, CDR1 is LGHDT and CDR2 is YNNKEL (reference sequence). The complete variable domain, with remaining parts taken from reference TRBV3-1 and TRBJ1-1, reads DTAVSQTPKYLVTQMGNDKSIKCEQNLGHDTMYWYKQDSKKFLKIMFSYNNKELIINETVPNRFSPKSPDKAHLNLHINSLELGDSAVYFCASSDRGPNTEAFFGQGTRLTVV.

The sample holds many counts of this clonotype. V gene TRBV7-3 combines with J gene TRBJ2-1; no reliable D call. CDR3 length: 14 amino acids. Germline CDR1 is SGHTA and CDR2 is FQGTGA. With 4 bases removed from V and 0 bases from J, the gap between germline ends came to 7 bases. Here the CDR3 reads CASSSDGSYNEQFF. The CDR3 region has the DNA TGTGCCAGCAGCTCCGACGGCTCCTACAATGAGCAGTTCTTC.

This clonotype ranks as large. V is TRBV7-9 and J is TRBJ2-2; 11 bases agree with TRBD2. Germline values: CDR1 SEHNR, CDR2 FQNEAQ (reference sequence). CDR3 length: 15 residues. The J segment lost 3 bases and the V segment lost 4 bases, leaving 1 base of the junction unmatched. The CDR3 sequence: CASSSGLADTGELFF. DNA for the CDR3: TGTGCCAGCAGCTCGGGACTAGCGGACACCGGGGAGCTGTTTTTT.

This clonotype came up a few times. This chain uses TRBV23-1 with TRBJ1-5; possibly TRBD1 for D (5 bases). TRBV23-1 has ORF status, its function being uncertain. V lost 3 bases, J lost 0 bases, and 12 bases lay in between. The CDR3 loop spans 16 amino acids. The CDR3 loop is CASSHPGRDSNQPQHF. CDR3 nucleotides: TGCGCCAGCAGTCACCCGGGACGGGATAGCAATCAGCCCCAGCATTTT.

The chain has TRBV4-2 and TRBJ1-5, with D possibly matching TRBD1 (6 bases). Germline values: CDR1 LGHNA, CDR2 YNFKEQ. The length of the CDR3 is 15 residues. The V end was cut by 10 bases, the J end by 5 bases, with 21 bases between. CDR3 nucleotides: TGTGCCATGGGTCAGGGGCTCCTCTCCTATCAGCCCCAGCATTTT. Its translation: CAMGQGLLSYQPQHF.